The source of this T cell receptor beta chain is a study of T cell responses to AZD1222 COVID-19 vaccine. General study findings and limits: Vaccine-associated CD4 TCRs spanned spike, dominant at 160-218 and 743-854.

Sequencing used immunoSEQ multiplex PCR; TCRdb keeps in-frame clones, though not all of them. The data contain fewer than 130,000 clones, roughly 85% of them singletons. V was clipped by 5 bases and J by 4 bases; unmatched bases: 4. This CDR3 comprises 14 residues. The V gene's germline CDR1 is MDHEN and CDR2 SYDVKM. As to this clone: The antigen is not known.

The material sequenced was peripheral blood, taken 28 days after the second AZD1222 dose. V is TRBV28 and J is TRBJ1-4; TRBD1 matches 7 bases. This TCR derives from an adult who received the AZD1222 COVID-19 vaccine. CDR3 nucleotide sequence: TGTGCCAGCAGTACAGGGGCGGGTAATGAAAAACTGTTTTTT. Protein sequence: CASSTGAGNEKLFF.